Shown below are 22 T cell receptor beta chains from a single sample sequenced in a study of cytomegalovirus exposure and HLA in healthy donors. PCR employed 60 Vbeta and 13 Jbeta primers. Repertoires were generated with immunoSEQ multiplex PCR, while TCRdb's copy carries only in-frame clones and drops some. The data contain approximately 74,000 clones, over 75% of them singletons. The specimen was PBMCs. The receptors stem from a man aged 35-49 years in good health and CMV-seronegative.

The rearrangement uses TRBV13 and TRBJ2-7, with D uncertain. The CDR3 loop spans 13 amino acids. V was trimmed by 1 base and J by 7 bases, leaving 11 bases between them. CDR1 and CDR2 from the germline V gene are PRHDT and FYEKMQ (reference sequence). CDR3 in amino acids: CASSLDAGEEQYF. For the CDR3, the DNA is TGTGCCAGCAGCTTAGACGCAGGTGAAGAGCAGTACTTC.

This chain uses TRBV2 with TRBJ1-5; D is uncertain. V was pared by 3 bases and J by 10 bases, with 13 bases between. The CDR3 extends over 13 amino acids. Germline CDR1 reads SNHLY; CDR2 reads FYNNEI. The DNA for the CDR3 is TGTGCCAGCAGTGATTTACTGTCCCACCCCCAGCATTTT. Translated: CASSDLLSHPQHF.

V and J are TRBV2 and TRBJ2-2, with 10 positions matching TRBD2. Germline values: CDR1 SNHLY, CDR2 FYNNEI. Trimming cost V 5 bases and J 7 bases; bases outside gene matches: 10. The length of the CDR3 is 16 residues. The CDR3 is CASSFAASGSVGELFF. The CDR3 DNA follows: TGTGCCAGCAGTTTCGCCGCTAGCGGGAGTGTCGGGGAGCTGTTTTTT.

In its sample, this clone was seen a few times. The CDR3 region is CASSRTRGSHSGANVLTF. CDR3 DNA: TGTGCCAGCAGCCGAACCCGAGGTTCACACTCTGGGGCCAACGTCCTGACTTTC. The rearrangement joins TRBV6-7 to TRBJ2-6; no reliable D call. TRBV6-7 carries the ORF label, with uncertain function. The ends were cut back, 6 bases at V and 0 bases at J, with 18 bases in the middle. The CDR3 covers 18 residues.

For the CDR3, the DNA is TGCGCCAGCAGCCTATCGGGGACGGGGGACTACGACAATGAGCAGTTCTTC. Protein sequence: CASSLSGTGDYDNEQFF. The V call is TRBV4-1, the J call TRBJ2-1; 7 bases agree with TRBD2. The CDR3 has 17 amino acids. CDR1 and CDR2 from the germline V gene are MGHRA and YSYEKL. With 4 bases clipped from V and 5 bases from J, the junction kept 14 bases outside the gene matches.

CDR3 in DNA: TGTGCCACCGCGGGACAGGGTAAAAGCAATCAGCCCCAGCATTTT. Translation: CATAGQGKSNQPQHF. The V call is TRBV2, the J call TRBJ1-5, with 9 positions matching TRBD1. This CDR3 is 15 amino acids long. Germline V lookup: CDR1 SNHLY, CDR2 FYNNEI. V lost 10 bases to trimming and J lost 1 base; unmatched junction nucleotides: 8.

This chain connects TRBV9 to TRBJ2-1; 7 nucleotides match TRBD2. The germline CDR1 and CDR2 sequences are SGDLS and YYNGEE. The CDR3 extends over 17 amino acids. The ends lost 2 bases at V and 0 bases at J; junction bases unmatched: 8. CDR3 DNA sequence: TGTGCCAGCAGCGTGAGGAGCGGGGCGGGCTCCTACAATGAGCAGTTCTTC. The encoded protein is CASSVRSGAGSYNEQFF. Full variable domain (rest looked up from reference TRBV9 and TRBJ2-1): DSGVTQTPKHLITATGQRVTLRCSPRSGDLSVYWYQQSLDQGLQFLIQYYNGEERAKGNILERFSAQQFPDLHSELNLSSLELGDSALYFCASSVRSGAGSYNEQFFGPGTRLTVL.

CDR3 loop: CAISEPDRGGPYEQYF. The CDR3 DNA reads as TGTGCCATCAGTGAGCCAGACAGGGGAGGTCCCTACGAGCAGTACTTC. The chain joins TRBV10-3 to TRBJ2-7; 8 positions agree with TRBD1. Trimming cost V 2 bases and J 2 bases; bases outside gene matches: 8. The length of the CDR3 is 16 residues. Per the germline V gene, CDR1 is ENHRY and CDR2 is SYGVKD.

This clone was observed a few times. The chain carries TRBV6-5 and TRBJ2-5; weak D call: TRBD1 (6 bases). Judging by the DNA end, TRBJ2-7 fits better; the J call may be wrong. CDR1 and CDR2 (germline): MNHEY, SVGAGI. This CDR3 is 16 amino acids long. The CDR3 nucleotides are TGTGCCAGCAGTTATTCGGGCGGGCAGGGGATCTACGAGCAGTACTTC. This translates into CASSYSGGQGIYEQYF.

The rearrangement links TRBV5-1 to TRBJ1-5; TRBD1 aligns across 9 bases. V lost 2 bases to trimming and J lost 2 bases; unmatched junction nucleotides: 2. CDR3 length: 15 residues. Germline CDR1 reads SGHRS; CDR2 reads YFSETQ. CDR3 DNA: TGCGCCAGCAGCTTCTGGACAGGGGGCAATCAGCCCCAGCATTTT. Amino acids: CASSFWTGGNQPQHF.

This clone came up once. This chain joins TRBV19 and TRBJ2-1; 8 bases match TRBD2. CDR1 LNHDA and CDR2 SQIVND come from the germline V gene (reference sequence). This CDR3 has 15 amino acids. V was clipped by 6 bases and J by 1 base; unmatched bases: 5. The CDR3 is CASSPSGRSYNEQFF. CDR3 nucleotides: TGTGCCAGTAGCCCAAGCGGGAGATCCTACAATGAGCAGTTCTTC. The variable domain in full, with the rest retrieved from reference TRBV19 and TRBJ2-1, is DGGITQSPKYLFRKEGQNVTLSCEQNLNHDAMYWYRQDPGQGLRLIYYSQIVNDFQKGDIAEGYSVSREKKESFPLTVTSAQKNPTAFYLCASSPSGRSYNEQFFGPGTRLTVL.

The chain couples TRBV11-2 to TRBJ2-3, with TRBD1 matching 8 bases. After removal of 5 bases from V and 6 bases from J, the junction contained 7 bases not matched to a gene. Germline-derived CDR1 and CDR2 are SGHAT and FQNNGV. The CDR3 sequence is 14 residues long. The CDR3 loop reads CASSTRTGTDTQYF. The CDR3 DNA reads TGTGCCAGCAGCACCCGGACAGGGACGGATACGCAGTATTTT.

This sequence joins TRBV11-3 and TRBJ2-2; 10 nucleotides line up with TRBD2. CDR1 and CDR2 (germline): SGHNT, YENEEA. This CDR3 contains 16 residues. Unmatched junction bases numbered 7, after V lost 4 bases and J lost 5 bases. For the CDR3, the DNA is TGTGCCAGCAGCTCTTTAGCGGGGGGTCGTACCGGGGAGCTGTTTTTT. It encodes CASSSLAGGRTGELFF. Looking up the rest from reference TRBV11-3 and TRBJ2-2 gives the full variable domain: EAGVVQSPRYKIIEKKQPVAFWCNPISGHNTLYWYLQNLGQGPELLIRYENEEAVDDSQLPKDRFSAERLKGVDSTLKIQPAELGDSAVYLCASSSLAGGRTGELFFGEGSRLTVL.

This chain uses TRBV4-2 with TRBJ2-2, with 9 bases lining up with TRBD1. Looked up from germline, CDR1 is LGHNA and CDR2 is YNFKEQ. J gave up 0 bases and V 0 bases, and 2 bases lay outside the gene matches. The CDR3 length is 17 residues. The CDR3 is CASSQDGTGSNTGELFF. CDR3 nucleotide sequence: TGTGCCAGCAGCCAAGATGGGACAGGGTCGAACACCGGGGAGCTGTTTTTT.

The rearrangement uses TRBV2 and TRBJ1-5; TRBD1 is a possible D gene (5 bases). Per the germline V gene, CDR1 is SNHLY and CDR2 is FYNNEI. This CDR3 comprises 14 residues. V lost 2 bases and J 7 bases, leaving 12 bases between the germline ends. CDR3: CASSELGEGQPQHF. The CDR3, as DNA: TGTGCCAGCAGTGAACTGGGGGAGGGGCAGCCCCAGCATTTT.

CDR3 loop: CASSEASSPGKDTQYF. For the CDR3, the DNA is TGTGCCAGCAGTGAAGCGTCTAGCCCCGGTAAAGATACGCAGTATTTT. The rearrangement uses TRBV6-1 and TRBJ2-3; tentatively, D is TRBD2 (5 bases). The V end was cut by 0 bases, the J end by 5 bases, with 15 bases between. Germline loops: CDR1 MNHNS, CDR2 SASEGT. This CDR3 region has 16 residues.

Regarding this clone: The sample holds other DNA sequences that translate to the same CDR3. The gene calls are TRBV29-1 and TRBJ2-1, with TRBD2 identical over 15 bases. Trimming cost V 5 bases and J 0 bases; bases outside gene matches: 8. The CDR3 spans 18 residues. Germline V CDR1 and CDR2: SQVTM, ANQGSEA. This CDR3 is CSVRGLAGGRSSYNEQFF. The CDR3 nucleotides read TGCAGCGTTAGGGGACTAGCGGGAGGCAGGAGCTCCTACAATGAGCAGTTCTTC.

The CDR3: CASSLRNSYEQYF. The CDR3, as DNA: TGTGCCAGCAGTTTGAGGAACTCCTACGAGCAGTACTTC. This chain links TRBV28 with TRBJ2-5; D not resolved. The better agreement between TRBJ2-7 and the DNA end casts doubt on the J call. This CDR3 spans 13 amino acids. Looked up from germline, CDR1 is MDHEN and CDR2 is SYDVKM.

This clone was detected a few times. The chain joins TRBV13 to TRBJ2-1; tentative D call: TRBD2 (5 bases). The CDR3 covers 16 residues. The V gene lost 4 bases and the J gene lost 5 bases, with 18 bases spanning the gap. CDR1 PRHDT and CDR2 FYEKMQ come from the germline V gene (reference sequence). Here the CDR3 reads CASSSLTGIRDNEQFF. The DNA of the CDR3 is TGTGCCAGCAGCTCGCTTACCGGGATTAGGGACAATGAGCAGTTCTTC.

The J gene is TRBJ1-5, the V gene TRBV15, with TRBD1 matching over 7 bases. Looked up from germline, CDR1 is LNHNV and CDR2 is YYDKDF (reference sequence). Losses at the gene ends were 4 bases for V and 3 bases for J; bases not matched to a gene: 6. This CDR3 is 15 amino acids long. The CDR3 DNA reads TGTGCCACCAGCAAACTACAGGGGAACAATCAGCCCCAGCATTTT. The encoded protein is CATSKLQGNNQPQHF.

The chain recombines TRBV6-5 with TRBJ2-7; 7 nucleotides agree with TRBD1. Germline values: CDR1 MNHEY, CDR2 SVGAGI. CDR3 length equals 16 residues. The V segment lost 2 bases and the J segment 2 bases; nucleotides outside the gene matches: 9. The CDR3: CASSYLRQGVPYEQYF. The CDR3 region has the DNA TGTGCCAGCAGTTACCTTCGACAGGGCGTTCCCTACGAGCAGTACTTC.

V is TRBV5-8 and J is TRBJ1-5; D call uncertain. The CDR3 has 14 residues. Germline lookup yields CDR1 SGHTS and CDR2 YDEGEE. Trimming pared 7 bases from V and 4 bases from J, leaving 15 bases between. The CDR3 loop is CASGILQNNQPQHF. CDR3 bases: TGTGCCAGCGGCATTTTACAGAATAATCAGCCCCAGCATTTT. Full variable domain (outside the CDR3, taken from reference TRBV5-8 and TRBJ1-5): EAGVTQSPTHLIKTRGQQATLRCSPISGHTSVYWYQQALGLGLQFLLWYDEGEERNRGNFPPRFSGRQFPNYSSELNVNALELEDSALYLCASGILQNNQPQHFGDGTRLSIL.